These 20 T cell receptor beta chains share one sample of origin, sequenced in a study of T cells in Graves' hyperthyroidism and ophthalmopathy (dated by TCRdb to the late 2010s). Libraries were prepared through multiplex PCR. For sequencing, an Illumina HiSeq 2000 was employed. TCR beta CDR3 regions were amplified from RNA transcripts. The TCR CDR3 was subjected to a first round of RT-PCR using the HTBI primer set and the Qiagen OneStep RT-PCR kit. TCRdb took the public reads, trimmed them with fastp at Q25, ran MiXCR for clone calling and kept in-frame beta chains. Every distinct CDR3 protein forms one entry, paired with its most common genes and DNA. This sample is represented by around 370,000 distinct CDR3 sequences; around 18% of them were singletons. The ten largest clones take up 35% to 50% of the sample. Sequenced sample: blood. Receptor source: a man younger than 35 with Graves' ophthalmopathy.

This clonotype was seen repeatedly, ten times or more. The V gene is TRBV12-3 or TRBV12-4, the J gene TRBJ2-7; D not certain. Trimming took 8 bases from V and 0 from J, leaving 17 bases between them. The length of the CDR3 is 15 residues. The CDR3 is CASAPAAPVSYEQYF. The DNA for the CDR3 is TGTGCCAGCGCCCCGGCAGCGCCGGTCTCCTACGAGCAGTACTTC.

This clonotype showed up just a few times. The gene calls are TRBV18 and TRBJ2-2; D remains ambiguous. Trimming took off 3 bases at V and 5 bases at J, with 16 bases between the two ends. CDR1 is KGHSH and CDR2 is LQKENI in the germline V gene. CDR3 length: 16 residues. DNA of the CDR3: TGTGCCAGCTCACCTTACGAGGCAGTCGGGACCGGGGAGCTGTTTTTT. Translated: CASSPYEAVGTGELFF.

This chain uses TRBV18 with TRBJ1-1; D not resolved. CDR1 KGHSH and CDR2 LQKENI come from the germline V gene. The CDR3 is 14 amino acids. V was cut by 4 bases and J by 7 bases, with 16 bases left in between. The CDR3 reads CASSQSGSTYEAFF. The CDR3 DNA follows: TGTGCCAGCTCACAATCCGGGAGCACCTATGAAGCTTTCTTT. Complete variable domain (other parts from reference TRBV18 and TRBJ1-1): NAGVMQNPRHLVRRRGQEARLRCSPMKGHSHVYWYRQLPEEGLKFMVYLQKENIIDESGMPKERFSAEFPKEGPSILRIQQVVRGDSAAYFCASSQSGSTYEAFFGQGTRLTVV.

In its sample, this clonotype was seen a few times. A read error is likely, as this CDR3 ends without the conserved phenylalanine or tryptophan. V gene TRBV7-3 combines with J gene TRBJ2-3, with 8 bases lining up with TRBD1. Germline trimming cut 5 bases from V and 1 base from J; bases unmatched to any gene: 2. The CDR3 sequence is 14 residues long. Germline V gives CDR1 SGHTA, CDR2 FQGTGA. The CDR3 DNA is TGTGCCAGCAGCCAGGGGGCAGGCACAGATACGCAGTATTCT. It is translated as CASSQGAGTDTQYS.

This clonotype has ten or more counts. The chain is built from TRBV6-1 and TRBJ1-1; D remains ambiguous. Germline CDR1 is MNHNS and CDR2 is SASEGT. The length of the CDR3 is 12 residues. The V gene lost 8 bases and the J gene lost 5 bases, with 12 bases spanning the gap. CDR3 bases: TGTGCCAGCCGAAAAAAGACAACTGAAGCTTTCTTT. Translating it yields CASRKKTTEAFF.

This clonotype was counted ten times or more. The genes are TRBV4-1 and TRBJ2-7; 9 positions match TRBD1. Unmatched junction bases numbered 3, after V lost 4 bases and J lost 5 bases. CDR1 MGHRA and CDR2 YSYEKL come from the germline V gene. The CDR3 spans 13 residues. The CDR3, as DNA: TGCGCCAGCAGCCGCTGGACAGGGGACGAGCAGTACTTC. Protein product: CASSRWTGDEQYF.

Comment on this clonotype: A read error may account for a junction end that differs from germline. The chain is built from TRBV10-3 and TRBJ2-7; weak D call: TRBD2 (5 bases). Per the germline V gene, CDR1 is ENHRY and CDR2 is SYGVKD. The length of the CDR3 is 14 residues. CDR3 coding DNA: TGTGCCAGCAGTCGCCCGGAGGCCACCTACGAGCAGTACTTC. The encoded protein is CASSRPEATYEQYF.

This clonotype was found a few times. The rearrangement uses TRBV12-3 or TRBV12-4 and TRBJ1-3; 7 bases map to TRBD1. This CDR3 comprises 14 residues. V lost 2 bases to trimming and J lost 8 bases; unmatched junction nucleotides: 6. The CDR3 region is CASSLPQGLDTIYF. The DNA of the CDR3 is TGTGCCAGCAGTTTACCACAGGGGTTGGACACCATATATTTT.

The chain is built from TRBV9 and TRBJ2-3; the match to TRBD2 covers 8 bases. J gave up 4 bases and V 4 bases, and 8 bases lay outside the gene matches. CDR1 and CDR2 from the germline V gene are SGDLS and YYNGEE. The CDR3 sequence is 15 residues long. CDR3 in DNA: TGTGCCAGCAGCACGGTCCCCGGGGGGGCAGATACGCAGTATTTT. Translated, it gives CASSTVPGGADTQYF.

The chain carries TRBV29-1 and TRBJ2-1, with 8 positions matching TRBD2. With V trimmed by 7 bases and J by 0 bases, 2 bases remained unmatched. The CDR3 runs 13 residues. Germline CDR1 SQVTM, CDR2 ANQGSEA. CDR3 residues: CSGRGGSYNEQFF. The CDR3 DNA reads TGCAGCGGCCGGGGGGGCTCCTACAATGAGCAGTTCTTC.

This clonotype turned up a few times. The V and J genes are TRBV29-1 and TRBJ2-5, with unresolved D. V was trimmed by 3 bases and J by 0 bases, leaving 2 bases between them. Germline lookup yields CDR1 SQVTM and CDR2 ANQGSEA. There are 11 residues in the CDR3. The CDR3 region is CSVDNQETQYF. The CDR3 nucleotides are TGCAGCGTTGACAACCAAGAGACCCAGTACTTC.

CDR3 amino acids: CASTGGGELFF. The CDR3 region has the DNA TGTGCCAGCACTGGGGGCGGGGAGCTGTTTTTT. The rearrangement joins TRBV7-6 to TRBJ2-2, with D perhaps TRBD1 or TRBD2 (5 bases each). Trimming left V 7 bases short and J 7 bases short, with 7 bases between. Germline values: CDR1 SGHVS, CDR2 FNYEAQ. The CDR3 extends over 11 amino acids.

This clonotype was detected many times. The chain has TRBV5-1 and TRBJ1-1; possible D gene TRBD1, 5 bases. Trimming pared 4 bases from V and 2 bases from J, leaving 9 bases between. CDR1 and CDR2 (germline): SGHRS, YFSETQ. The CDR3 extends over 13 amino acids. The CDR3 DNA reads as TGCGCCAGCAGCAGGGGTCTAAACACTGAAGCTTTCTTT. Its translation is CASSRGLNTEAFF.

This clonotype occurred many times. The chain employs TRBV6-2 or TRBV6-3 and TRBJ2-2; D not resolved. CDR1 is MNHEY, CDR2 SVGEGT, per germline. The CDR3 is 14 residues long. The V end lost 6 bases, the J end lost 1 base, and 9 bases lay between the germline ends. The CDR3 protein is CASSHRQNTGELFF. The CDR3 DNA follows: TGTGCCAGCAGCCATAGACAGAACACCGGGGAGCTGTTTTTT.

V is TRBV19 and J is TRBJ2-1; TRBD2 agrees at 8 bases. This CDR3 comprises 16 residues. The germline V gene encodes CDR1 LNHDA and CDR2 SQIVND (reference sequence). Losses at the gene ends were 5 bases for V and 5 bases for J; bases not matched to a gene: 11. The CDR3, as DNA: TGTGCCAGTAGTTACGCGGGGGGCCGCCCTCACAATGAGCAGTTCTTC. Encoded protein: CASSYAGGRPHNEQFF.

This clonotype came up many times. This chain joins TRBV7-3 and TRBJ2-3; possibly TRBD1 for D (6 bases). Trimming took 5 bases from V and 2 from J, leaving 11 bases between them. Per germline, CDR1 SGHTA and CDR2 FQGTGA. This CDR3 comprises 14 residues. CDR3 sequence reads: CASSLDRHTDTQYF. In DNA form, the CDR3 reads TGTGCCAGCAGCCTGGACAGACACACAGATACGCAGTATTTT.

This clonotype was detected many times. J is TRBJ1-2 and V is TRBV2; D is unresolved. The CDR3 has 14 amino acids. Deletions cut 7 bases from V and 7 bases from J, with 19 bases between. CDR1 and CDR2 from the germline V gene are SNHLY and FYNNEI. The CDR3 spells CASTFIPTMGGYTF. The CDR3 nucleotides are TGTGCCAGCACGTTTATCCCCACTATGGGTGGCTACACCTTC.

This clonotype was found many times. The J gene is TRBJ1-6, the V gene TRBV5-1, with D tentatively TRBD1 (6 bases). V was pared by 0 bases and J by 13 bases, with 14 bases between. Germline CDR1 reads SGHRS; CDR2 reads YFSETQ. The CDR3 contains 14 residues. The CDR3 reads CASSLGQVGWPLHF. CDR3 coding DNA: TGCGCCAGCAGCTTGGGACAGGTCGGTTGGCCCCTCCACTTT.

This chain uses TRBV19 with TRBJ1-1; D not resolved. Trimming pared 3 bases from V and 8 bases from J, leaving 10 bases between. Germline V gene sequence: CDR1 LNHDA, CDR2 SQIVND (reference sequence). The CDR3 covers 12 residues. The CDR3 nucleotides are TGTGCCAGTAGTATCGAGGGAGGCGAAGCTTTCTTT. Amino acid sequence: CASSIEGGEAFF.

The chain links TRBV6-1 to TRBJ2-5, with 8 bases matching TRBD2. The CDR3 contains 15 residues. The germline gives CDR1 MNHNS, CDR2 SASEGT. Losses at the gene ends were 0 bases for V and 5 bases for J; bases not matched to a gene: 5. The CDR3 sequence: CASSEALGLVETQYF. The CDR3 region has the DNA TGTGCCAGCAGTGAAGCGCTGGGACTAGTTGAGACCCAGTACTTC.